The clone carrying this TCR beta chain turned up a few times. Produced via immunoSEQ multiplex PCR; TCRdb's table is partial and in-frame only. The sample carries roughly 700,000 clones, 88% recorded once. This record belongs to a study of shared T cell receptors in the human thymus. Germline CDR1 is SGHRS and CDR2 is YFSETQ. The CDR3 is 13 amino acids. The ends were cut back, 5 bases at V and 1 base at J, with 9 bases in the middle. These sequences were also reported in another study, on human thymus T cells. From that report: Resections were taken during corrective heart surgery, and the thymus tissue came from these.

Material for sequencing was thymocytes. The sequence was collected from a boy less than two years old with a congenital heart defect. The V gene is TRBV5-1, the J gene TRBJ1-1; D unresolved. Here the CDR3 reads CASRSPPNTEAFF. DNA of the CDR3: TGCGCCAGCAGGAGCCCCCCGAACACTGAAGCTTTCTTT.